This T cell receptor beta chain was sequenced during a study of PD-L1 blockade in urothelial cancer. Study-level results: Below-median pretreatment blood TCR clonality was associated with improved progression-free and overall survival.

Per the germline V gene, CDR1 is MNHEY and CDR2 is SVGAGI. The CDR3 is 14 residues long. With V trimmed by 10 bases and J by 4 bases, 8 bases remained unmatched. Worth noting for this clone: The antigen is not known.

Method: immunoSEQ multiplex PCR; TCRdb's copy keeps in-frame clones and lacks some. The sample consists of 30,000 to 40,000 clones, around 83% of them appearing once. The receptor comes from a man between 60 and 70 years old with urothelial cancer. The gene calls are TRBV6-5 and TRBJ2-7; 12 nucleotides agree with TRBD1. The specimen was PBMCs, collected around atezolizumab (anti-PD-L1) treatment. For the CDR3, the DNA is TGTGCCACAGGAGGGACAGGGGGCCAATACGAGCAGTACTTC. Its translation: CATGGTGGQYEQYF.